Shown below are 30 T cell receptor beta chains from a single sample sequenced in a study of T cells after yellow fever vaccination. TCRdb processed the 5' RACE reads anew with MiXCR; each CDR3 protein has one entry. There are about 340,000 distinct CDR3 sequences in the sample; approximately 4.2% occur only once, and approximately 24% lies in the top ten. The specimen was PBMCs, collected 5 days after the yellow fever booster vaccination. These receptors originate from a man aged 18-30 years who received the YFV17D yellow fever vaccine.

This clonotype was counted between two and nine times. The genes are TRBV5-1 and TRBJ1-2; perhaps TRBD1 as D (5 bases). The germline CDR1 and CDR2 sequences are SGHRS and YFSETQ. This CDR3 is built from 15 residues. Trimming cost V 0 bases and J 4 bases, with 13 bases left between them. This CDR3 reads CASSLATGQVYGYTF. For the CDR3, the DNA is TGCGCCAGCAGCTTGGCCACGGGGCAGGTCTATGGCTACACCTTC.

CDR3 region: CASSLIPGSSYEQYV. Here the CDR3 DNA reads TGTGCCAGCAGCTTAATCCCCGGGAGCTCCTACGAGCAGTACGTC. The chain employs TRBV7-2 and TRBJ2-7; perhaps TRBD2 as D (6 bases). The ends were cut back, 2 bases at V and 0 bases at J, with 11 bases in the middle. Per germline, CDR1 SGHTA and CDR2 FQGNSA. The CDR3 has 15 residues.

The table lists this clonotype with a few counts. The chain recombines TRBV14 with TRBJ1-6; D not resolved. V lost 4 bases, J lost 8 bases, and 21 bases lay in between. The CDR3 spans 17 residues. In germline, CDR1 is SGHDN, CDR2 FVKESK. CDR3 in DNA: TGTGCCAGCAGCCTGTACCGGGCCCCGGTAGAGGATTCACCCCTCCACTTT. Translation gives CASSLYRAPVEDSPLHF. Supplemented by reference TRBV14 and TRBJ1-6, the full variable domain reads EAGVTQFPSHSVIEKGQTVTLRCDPISGHDNLYWYRRVMGKEIKFLLHFVKESKQDESGMPNNRFLAERTGGTYSTLKVQPAELEDSGVYFCASSLYRAPVEDSPLHFGNGTRLTVT.

This clonotype turned up a few times. This sequence joins TRBV28 and TRBJ2-1; D is possibly TRBD1 or TRBD2 (6 bases each). This CDR3 has 14 amino acids. Trimming left V 10 bases short and J 4 bases short, with 17 bases between. Germline lookup yields CDR1 MDHEN and CDR2 SYDVKM. The CDR3 coding sequence is TGTGCCACCCGGGGGACAAACGATTACAATGAGCAGTTCTTC. This encodes CATRGTNDYNEQFF.

This clonotype was counted ten times or more. The genes are TRBV11-1 and TRBJ2-1, with D possibly matching TRBD2 (5 bases). Trimming shortened V by 4 bases and J by 0 bases, and 10 bases separated the two germline ends. CDR3 length: 15 amino acids. Germline CDR1 and CDR2: SGHAT and FQDESV (reference sequence). The CDR3 coding sequence is TGTGCCAGCAGCTCGACTATCGGCTCCTACAATGAGCAGTTCTTC. Amino acid sequence: CASSSTIGSYNEQFF.

The sample holds a few counts of this clonotype. This chain uses TRBV30 with TRBJ2-5; 8 nucleotides align to TRBD2. Losses at the gene ends were 7 bases for V and 4 bases for J; bases not matched to a gene: 11. Germline values: CDR1 GTSNPN, CDR2 SVGIG (reference sequence). This CDR3 is built from 14 residues. DNA of the CDR3: TGTGCCTCCCTCCGGGGGGGCACCGTAGAGACCCAGTACTTC. It translates to CASLRGGTVETQYF.

The gene calls are TRBV10-3 and TRBJ1-4, with unresolved D. With 3 bases removed from V and 8 bases from J, the gap between germline ends came to 13 bases. The CDR3 spans 14 residues. Looked up from germline, CDR1 is ENHRY and CDR2 is SYGVKD. The CDR3 region is CAISDAGPEEKLFF. The CDR3 coding sequence is TGTGCCATCAGTGATGCCGGGCCGGAGGAAAAACTGTTTTTT.

The V and J genes are TRBV7-9 and TRBJ1-2; D is perhaps TRBD1 (5 bases). CDR3 length: 12 residues. The germline V gene has CDR1 SEHNR and CDR2 FQNEAQ (reference sequence). V was trimmed by 5 bases and J by 4 bases, leaving 8 bases between them. Here the CDR3 reads CASSGGVYGYTF. CDR3 DNA: TGTGCCAGCAGCGGGGGAGTCTATGGCTACACCTTC.

This clonotype was seen ten or more times. This chain connects TRBV12-3 or TRBV12-4 to TRBJ2-5, with D perhaps TRBD2 (6 bases). The CDR3 runs to 13 residues. V was cut by 7 bases and J by 4 bases, with 13 bases left in between. As DNA, the CDR3 is TGTGCCAGCATTCGGGACTCCGGAGAGACCCAGTACTTC. This translates into CASIRDSGETQYF.

V is TRBV29-1 and J is TRBJ1-4, with D possibly being TRBD1 (6 bases). This CDR3 is 14 amino acids long. In germline, CDR1 is SQVTM, CDR2 ANQGSEA. Between the trimmed V and J ends, which lost 1 base and 6 bases, there was a span of 12 bases. The CDR3 region has the DNA TGCAGCGTTGAAGGGGGTGCAGGGGATGAAAAACTGTTTTTT. Translated, it gives CSVEGGAGDEKLFF.

This clonotype has at least ten counts. The chain links TRBV12-3 or TRBV12-4 to TRBJ2-3; 9 bases are shared with TRBD2. This CDR3 has 15 amino acids. The J segment lost 5 bases and the V segment lost 7 bases, leaving 10 bases of the junction unmatched. The chain's CDR3 is CASTSSRSGGDTQYF. In DNA form, the CDR3 reads TGTGCCAGCACCTCCTCTCGTAGCGGGGGAGATACGCAGTATTTT.

This sequence joins TRBV20-1 and TRBJ2-7, with 14 bases that match TRBD2. This CDR3 region has 14 residues. V shed 5 bases and J 2 bases; nucleotides not matched to a gene: 2. Looked up from germline, CDR1 is DFQATT and CDR2 is SNEGSKA (reference sequence). DNA of the CDR3: TGCAGTGCTGCGACTAGCGGGGGGGCCTACGAGCAGTACTTC. Residues: CSAATSGGAYEQYF.

This clonotype was observed many times. The chain combines TRBV29-1 with TRBJ1-1, with D hard to call. Germline V lookup: CDR1 SQVTM, CDR2 ANQGSEA. The CDR3 loop spans 12 amino acids. V gave up 8 bases and J gave up 1 base, with 11 bases separating them. CDR3 region: CSYCEGNTEAFF. The DNA of the CDR3 is TGCAGCTACTGCGAGGGGAACACTGAAGCTTTCTTT.

V usage is TRBV5-4 and J usage is TRBJ2-5; D possibly uses TRBD1 or TRBD2 (7 bases each). CDR1 is SGHNT and CDR2 is YYREEE in the germline V gene (reference sequence). V lost 1 base, J lost 5 bases, and 15 bases lay in between. The CDR3 has 15 residues. The CDR3 region has the DNA TGTGCCAGCAGCTTGAAAACAGGGGAGGGGGAGACCCAGTACTTC. Its translation is CASSLKTGEGETQYF.

This clonotype was recorded at least ten times. V gene TRBV6-5 combines with J gene TRBJ1-2; D unresolved. There are 14 residues in the CDR3. V lost 2 bases to trimming and J lost 0 bases, with 7 bases between them. The germline V gene has CDR1 MNHEY and CDR2 SVGAGI. CDR3 loop: CASSYGPANYGYTF. The CDR3 DNA reads as TGTGCCAGCAGTTACGGTCCAGCTAACTATGGCTACACCTTC.

V gene TRBV4-1 combines with J gene TRBJ2-7; D perhaps matches TRBD2 (6 bases). The V end was cut by 1 base, the J end by 2 bases, with 12 bases between. Germline CDR1 MGHRA, CDR2 YSYEKL. The CDR3 has 15 residues. The CDR3 loop is CASSQGGRGPYEQYF. The CDR3 DNA is TGCGCCAGCAGCCAAGGAGGGCGGGGCCCCTACGAGCAGTACTTC.

This clonotype was seen a few times. The V gene is TRBV28, the J gene TRBJ2-7, with TRBD2 as a possible D gene (5 bases). This CDR3 spans 13 amino acids. The V end lost 4 bases, the J end lost 6 bases, and 13 bases lay between the germline ends. The V gene's germline CDR1 is MDHEN and CDR2 SYDVKM. This chain's CDR3 is CASSSDGISEQYV. The CDR3 DNA follows: TGTGCCAGCAGTTCGGACGGGATCTCCGAGCAGTACGTC.

The V and J genes are TRBV12-3 or TRBV12-4 and TRBJ1-1; no clear D. The germline V and J ends were trimmed by 6 bases and 5 bases, with 13 bases remaining between them. The CDR3 length is 13 residues. Here the CDR3 DNA reads TGTGCCAGCAGCCCGACATGGGGAACTGAAGCTTTCTTT. This translates into CASSPTWGTEAFF.

In its sample, this clonotype was seen a few times. This chain uses TRBV12-5 with TRBJ1-2; 7 bases match TRBD1. CDR1 and CDR2 (germline): LGHNT, FRNRAP. The CDR3 is 15 residues long. V gave up 6 bases and J gave up 0 bases; unmatched junction bases: 7. The CDR3 nucleotides read TGTGCTAGTGGCCGTGGGACAGAGCCTAACTATGGCTACACCTTC. It specifies CASGRGTEPNYGYTF.

This clonotype was picked up a small number of times. The chain combines TRBV7-2 with TRBJ2-3; 7 bases map to TRBD1. The CDR3 totals 14 residues. Germline CDR1 is SGHTA and CDR2 is FQGNSA. With V trimmed by 4 bases and J by 5 bases, 6 bases remained unmatched. The CDR3 DNA reads as TGTGCCAGCAGCTACGACAGGGTACGAGATACGCAGTATTTT. Protein sequence: CASSYDRVRDTQYF.

There are a few counts of this clonotype. The CDR3 loop reads CASSYRGNGYTF. In DNA form, the CDR3 reads TGTGCCAGCAGTTACAGGGGGAACGGCTACACCTTC. The rearrangement uses TRBV6-2 or TRBV6-3 and TRBJ1-2, with TRBD1 as a possible D gene (6 bases). CDR3 length: 12 residues. CDR1 and CDR2 from the germline V gene are MNHEY and SVGEGT. Trimming removed 2 bases from V and 8 bases from J, with 9 bases in between.

This clonotype has a handful of counts. The rearrangement links TRBV7-2 to TRBJ1-2; 10 nucleotides match TRBD1. V was pared by 0 bases and J by 3 bases, with 16 bases of the junction left unmatched. Per the germline V gene, CDR1 is SGHTA and CDR2 is FQGNSA. This CDR3 is built from 20 residues. This chain's CDR3 is CASSLARQGAREGRYYGYTF. In DNA, the CDR3 is TGTGCCAGCAGCTTAGCGCGACAGGGGGCGAGGGAAGGTCGGTACTATGGCTACACCTTC.

In its sample, this clonotype was seen many times. The chain employs TRBV5-1 and TRBJ2-2; D gene ambiguous. The CDR3 consists of 12 residues. The germline gives CDR1 SGHRS, CDR2 YFSETQ. Trimming cost V 0 bases and J 6 bases, with 3 bases left between them. The CDR3 spells CASSLESGELFF. The CDR3 nucleotides are TGCGCCAGCAGCTTGGAATCCGGGGAGCTGTTTTTT.

This chain joins TRBV27 and TRBJ2-2; 9 nucleotides match TRBD1. This CDR3 spans 17 amino acids. V lost 5 bases and J lost 0; bases outside the gene matches: 7. Germline assignment: CDR1 MNHEY and CDR2 SMNVEV (reference sequence). The CDR3 sequence is CASSDRGYRANTGELFF. The CDR3 DNA is TGTGCCAGCAGTGACAGGGGGTATAGGGCGAACACCGGGGAGCTGTTTTTT.

The chain uses TRBV6-6 and TRBJ2-7, with TRBD2 matching over 7 bases. CDR1 is MNHNY and CDR2 is SVGAGI in the germline V gene (reference sequence). The V segment lost 5 bases and the J segment 7 bases; nucleotides outside the gene matches: 8. The CDR3 runs to 13 residues. CDR3 nucleotides: TGTGCCAGCAGTCGGGACTATCCGGGGGAGCAGTACTTC. This encodes CASSRDYPGEQYF.

V is TRBV29-1 and J is TRBJ2-5; D tentatively fits TRBD1 or TRBD2 (6 bases each). Germline V gives CDR1 SQVTM, CDR2 ANQGSEA. Trimming took off 1 base at V and 5 bases at J, with 14 bases between the two ends. The CDR3 has 14 amino acids. The CDR3 nucleotides read TGCAGCGTTGAAGGGTTAGGGGGGCTGGAGACCCAGTACTTC. It codes for CSVEGLGGLETQYF.

This clonotype was picked up many times. The chain has TRBV5-1 and TRBJ2-1; perhaps TRBD1 as D (6 bases). Germline V lookup: CDR1 SGHRS, CDR2 YFSETQ. V lost 2 bases and J 0 bases, leaving 9 bases between the germline ends. The CDR3 sequence is 15 residues long. Here the CDR3 DNA reads TGCGCCAGCAGCTTCGGACAGAGCTCCTACAATGAGCAGTTCTTC. Its protein is CASSFGQSSYNEQFF.

Concerning this clonotype: Since a much larger clone is just one base distant, this may be a read error. The CDR3 end shows no conserved phenylalanine or tryptophan, and so a read error is likely. The chain employs TRBV5-1 and TRBJ2-2, with a possible D match to TRBD2 (5 bases). In germline, CDR1 is SGHRS, CDR2 YFSETQ. The V end lost 3 bases, the J end lost 9 bases, and 6 bases lay between the germline ends. The CDR3 covers 11 residues. CDR3 amino acids: CASSSTRELFS. CDR3 DNA sequence: TGCGCCAGCAGCTCGACTAGGGAGCTGTTTTCT.

This clonotype was seen at least ten times. The rearrangement uses TRBV12-3 or TRBV12-4 and TRBJ1-2; 8 bases align to TRBD1. The J segment lost 7 bases and the V segment lost 5 bases, leaving 12 bases of the junction unmatched. The CDR3 has 15 amino acids. In nucleotides, the CDR3 is TGTGCCAGCAGTCCTCTCCTCCAGGGGGCTAGTGGCTACACCTTC. Translated, it gives CASSPLLQGASGYTF.

This clonotype appeared many times. The chain uses TRBV12-3 or TRBV12-4 and TRBJ2-1; 8 bases agree with TRBD2. The CDR3 totals 12 residues. The J segment lost 13 bases and the V segment lost 6 bases, leaving 8 bases of the junction unmatched. CDR3 sequence reads: CASSPTSGNQFF. DNA for the CDR3: TGTGCCAGCAGCCCTACTAGCGGAAATCAGTTCTTC.